The 10 T cell receptor beta chains listed next were all sequenced from one sample in a study of memory CD4+ T cells and cytomegalovirus serostatus. Single viable CD3+CD4+CD8-CD45RO+ cells were sorted as the memory CD4+ T cells. Sequencing was performed with immunoSEQ multiplex PCR; in TCRdb, only in-frame clones are kept and a portion is missing. The sample has approximately 51,000 clones; around 70% are singletons. Sequenced input: memory CD4+ T cells from blood. Receptors were obtained from an adult in good health and CMV-seropositive.

This clone was seen only a few times. V and J are TRBV25-1 and TRBJ1-2; D uncertain. The CDR3 consists of 13 residues. Germline CDR1 and CDR2: MGHDK and SYGVNS. Trimming removed 3 bases at V and 2 bases at J, with 7 bases between. The CDR3 DNA reads TGTGCCAGCAGTGACACTAACAACTATGGCTACACCTTC. Amino acids: CASSDTNNYGYTF.

V usage is TRBV18 and J usage is TRBJ2-2, with TRBD1 as a possible D gene (6 bases). CDR1 and CDR2 from the germline V gene are KGHSH and LQKENI. V gave up 4 bases and J gave up 1 base, with 10 bases separating them. The CDR3 covers 15 residues. CDR3 in DNA: TGTGCCAGCTCACTTGGACAGAGGAACACCGGGGAGCTGTTTTTT. Its protein product is CASSLGQRNTGELFF.

V usage is TRBV5-1 and J usage is TRBJ1-6, with 8 bases lining up with TRBD1. The CDR3 has 15 amino acids. Germline trimming cut 5 bases from V and 7 bases from J; bases unmatched to any gene: 8. Germline V gives CDR1 SGHRS, CDR2 YFSETQ. In DNA form, the CDR3 reads TGCGCCAGCAGACCAGGGGGCGCCCAGAATTCACCCCTCCACTTT. Protein product: CASRPGGAQNSPLHF.

In this sample, this clone turned up once. At one end, the junction sequence differs from germline, possibly due to a read error. The rearrangement uses TRBV6-1 and TRBJ2-7; TRBD2 aligns across 7 bases. The CDR3 sequence is 12 residues long. Germline V gene data show CDR1 as MNHNS and CDR2 as SASEGT. In DNA form, the CDR3 reads TGTGGCAGCGGGGCACTCGCCTACGAGCAGTACTTC. Translation: CGSGALAYEQYF.

The chain combines TRBV7-2 with TRBJ1-2, with 9 bases that match TRBD1. The CDR3 is 14 amino acids. Unmatched junction bases numbered 10, after V lost 6 bases and J lost 8 bases. Germline-derived CDR1 and CDR2 are SGHTA and FQGNSA. The DNA of the CDR3 is TGTGCCAGCAGATCAGAACAGGGGGCAGGGGGCTACACCTTC. Amino acids: CASRSEQGAGGYTF.

This clone was counted a few times. The rearrangement links TRBV2 to TRBJ2-3, with TRBD1 matching over 9 bases. The trim removed 8 bases at V and 2 bases at J, leaving 5 bases unmatched. The length of the CDR3 is 14 residues. CDR1 and CDR2 (germline): SNHLY, FYNNEI. In nucleotides, the CDR3 is TGTGCCAGCGGCCGGGACAGGGCCACAGATACGCAGTATTTT. This codes for CASGRDRATDTQYF.

The DNA for the CDR3 is TGTGCCAGCAGGGATGACAGCTCCCAAGAGACCCAGTACTTC. Protein product: CASRDDSSQETQYF. The chain recombines TRBV2 with TRBJ2-5, with D perhaps matching TRBD1 (5 bases). V lost 6 bases, J lost 1 base, and 12 bases lay in between. The CDR3 spans 14 residues. Germline V CDR1 and CDR2: SNHLY, FYNNEI.

The chain is built from TRBV28 and TRBJ1-4; TRBD1 is a possible D gene (5 bases). Germline assignment: CDR1 MDHEN and CDR2 SYDVKM. This CDR3 contains 15 residues. V lost 8 bases, J lost 4 bases, and 17 bases lay in between. The CDR3 spells CASREVGGSNEKLFF. As DNA, the CDR3 is TGTGCCAGCCGGGAGGTGGGGGGGAGTAATGAAAAACTGTTTTTT.

V gene TRBV11-2 combines with J gene TRBJ2-7; either TRBD1 or TRBD2 may fit D (5 bases each). The CDR3 totals 14 residues. The V end lost 4 bases, the J end lost 5 bases, and 15 bases lay between the germline ends. Per the germline V gene, CDR1 is SGHAT and CDR2 is FQNNGV. The CDR3 reads CASSSGPLSDEQYF. CDR3 sequence (DNA): TGTGCCAGCAGCTCGGGACCATTATCCGACGAGCAGTACTTC. Together with reference TRBV11-2 and TRBJ2-7, the CDR3 gives the full variable domain: EAGVAQSPRYKIIEKRQSVAFWCNPISGHATLYWYQQILGQGPKLLIQFQNNGVVDDSQLPKDRFSAERLKGVDSTLKIQPAKLEDSAVYLCASSSGPLSDEQYFGPGTRLTVT.

This clone was found a few times. The chain carries TRBV28 and TRBJ1-4; weak D call: TRBD1 (6 bases). This CDR3 region has 15 residues. Trimming took off 5 bases at V and 5 bases at J, with 15 bases between the two ends. The germline V gene encodes CDR1 MDHEN and CDR2 SYDVKM. The CDR3 loop reads CASSLLRGVNEKLFF. CDR3 bases: TGTGCCAGCAGTCTCCTTAGGGGGGTAAATGAAAAACTGTTTTTT.